This entry lists 21 T cell receptor beta chains sequenced from one sample in a study of glioma-infiltrating T cells. Amplification of TCR alpha and beta CDR3 regions from RNA used iRepertoire nested multiplex PCR. Each CDR3 protein is one row after TCRdb ran MiXCR on the multiplex PCR reads. The repertoire holds about 130,000 distinct CDR3 sequences, with around a quarter as singletons. What was sequenced was glioma tissue, nonneoplastic brain tissue, or PBMCs (not recorded which). The source is a human donor with low-grade glioma or glioblastoma, undergoing nonglioma brain surgery, or in good health (not recorded which).

V is TRBV18 and J is TRBJ2-5; D gene uncertain. Trimming left V 1 base short and J 5 bases short, with 8 bases between. The CDR3 is 13 amino acids. CDR1 and CDR2 (germline): KGHSH, LQKENI. The CDR3 DNA reads TGTGCCAGCTCACCACAGGGTGGGGAGACCCAGTACTTC. It encodes CASSPQGGETQYF.

This clonotype appeared a few times. The chain links TRBV12-3 or TRBV12-4 to TRBJ2-2; the D is unclear. The CDR3 runs 14 residues. V lost 4 bases, J lost 5 bases, and 11 bases lay in between. This chain's CDR3 is CASSSPDRTGELFF. The CDR3 nucleotides read TGTGCCAGCAGTTCACCCGACCGGACCGGGGAGCTGTTTTTT.

This clonotype was counted many times. CDR3 in amino acids: CSAGNSGGGSEQFF. CDR3 in DNA: TGCAGTGCTGGAAATAGCGGGGGGGGGAGTGAGCAGTTCTTC. The V call is TRBV20-1, the J call TRBJ2-1, with 11 bases fitting TRBD2. CDR3 length equals 14 residues. With V trimmed by 5 bases and J by 9 bases, 9 bases remained unmatched. The germline CDR1 and CDR2 sequences are DFQATT and SNEGSKA (reference sequence).

CDR3: CASSPRGSRDYGYTF. CDR3 bases: TGTGCCAGCAGCCCCCGGGGCTCGCGGGACTATGGCTACACCTTC. The V call is TRBV3-1, the J call TRBJ1-2; TRBD1 is a possible D gene (5 bases). Germline loops: CDR1 LGHDT, CDR2 YNNKEL (reference sequence). The CDR3 totals 15 residues. V lost 4 bases and J 3 bases, leaving 15 bases between the germline ends. Using reference TRBV3-1 and TRBJ1-2 for the parts outside the CDR3, the full variable domain is DTAVSQTPKYLVTQMGNDKSIKCEQNLGHDTMYWYKQDSKKFLKIMFSYNNKELIINETVPNRFSPKSPDKAHLNLHINSLELGDSAVYFCASSPRGSRDYGYTFGSGTRLTVV.

This clonotype was counted only a few times. V usage is TRBV2 and J usage is TRBJ1-5; D not resolved. The CDR3 sequence is 15 residues long. Germline V gene lookup returns CDR1 SNHLY and CDR2 FYNNEI. The V gene lost 3 bases and the J gene lost 4 bases, with 13 bases spanning the gap. The CDR3 region is CASSDEAPSNQPQHF. The CDR3 region has the DNA TGTGCCAGCAGTGACGAGGCACCATCTAATCAGCCCCAGCATTTT.

To note about this clonotype: This may be a read error, as it is one base from a much larger clone. This chain links TRBV20-1 with TRBJ1-1, with no clear D. The V gene lost 4 bases and the J gene lost 1 base, with 13 bases spanning the gap. This CDR3 region has 14 residues. The germline CDR1 and CDR2 sequences are DFQATT and SNEGSKA (reference sequence). The CDR3 loop reads CSATEIARNTEAFF. The CDR3 nucleotides read TGCAGTGCTACCGAGATAGCTAGGAACACTGAAGCTTTCTTT.

This clonotype appeared once. This sequence joins TRBV6-6 and TRBJ2-2; 7 bases are a match to TRBD1. Germline trimming cut 5 bases from V and 6 bases from J; bases unmatched to any gene: 9. Germline CDR1 reads MNHNY; CDR2 reads SVGAGI (reference sequence). CDR3 length: 15 residues. Here the CDR3 DNA reads TGTGCCAGCAGTCCCGGGACAGAGTGGGCCGGGGAGCTGTTTTTT. It yields the protein CASSPGTEWAGELFF.

The table lists this clonotype with many counts. J is TRBJ2-1 and V is TRBV20-1; a weak D match, TRBD2 (6 bases). This CDR3 spans 15 amino acids. Germline values: CDR1 DFQATT, CDR2 SNEGSKA (reference sequence). V was trimmed by 2 bases and J by 3 bases, leaving 14 bases between them. CDR3 sequence: CSARPPLGGYNEQFF. The CDR3 bases are TGCAGTGCTAGACCTCCCCTGGGGGGCTACAATGAGCAGTTCTTC.

This clonotype appeared many times. In nucleotides, the CDR3 is TGTGCCAGCAGTTACGGCAGGGAGCAAAATCAGCCCCAGCATTTT. Protein: CASSYGREQNQPQHF. The V gene is TRBV6-6, the J gene TRBJ1-5; TRBD1 is a possible D gene (5 bases). This CDR3 is 15 amino acids long. Trimming pared 2 bases from V and 4 bases from J, leaving 12 bases between. Germline CDR1 is MNHNY and CDR2 is SVGAGI (reference sequence).

V and J are TRBV19 and TRBJ1-5, with D maybe TRBD1 (5 bases). Trimming pared 8 bases from V and 0 bases from J, leaving 8 bases between. CDR1 LNHDA and CDR2 SQIVND come from the germline V gene (reference sequence). The CDR3 runs to 13 residues. Written as DNA, the CDR3 is TGTGCCAGTTGGGGCGGTAGCAATCAGCCCCAGCATTTT. Translated, it gives CASWGGSNQPQHF.

This chain uses TRBV20-1 with TRBJ2-3; 11 bases align to TRBD2. Per the germline V gene, CDR1 is DFQATT and CDR2 is SNEGSKA (reference sequence). The V and J ends lost 6 bases and 1 base, in that order; junction bases with no gene match: 3. This CDR3 is built from 14 residues. The CDR3 DNA reads as TGCAGTGCGTTAGCGGGGGGGGGCACAGATACGCAGTATTTT. As protein: CSALAGGGTDTQYF.

This clonotype was detected many times. This chain uses TRBV7-9 with TRBJ1-5; the match to TRBD1 covers 9 bases. Germline CDR1 reads SEHNR; CDR2 reads FQNEAQ (reference sequence). After removal of 4 bases from V and 7 bases from J, the junction contained 5 bases not matched to a gene. This CDR3 is built from 14 residues. The CDR3 DNA follows: TGTGCCAGCAGCTCGGACAGGGGCGGACAGCCCCAGCATTTT. Its protein is CASSSDRGGQPQHF.

This clonotype was seen many times. V and J are TRBV28 and TRBJ1-1, with unresolved D. Trimming removed 2 bases at V and 8 bases at J, with 6 bases between. Germline CDR1 MDHEN, CDR2 SYDVKM. This CDR3 is 11 amino acids long. CDR3 DNA: TGTGCCAGCAGTTTAACGGCCGAAGCTTTCTTT. The encoded protein is CASSLTAEAFF.

The rearrangement joins TRBV7-9 to TRBJ1-5; 8 bases match TRBD1. The germline V gene encodes CDR1 SEHNR and CDR2 FQNEAQ (reference sequence). J gave up 9 bases and V 5 bases, and 9 bases lay outside the gene matches. This CDR3 region has 14 residues. The CDR3 sequence is CASSTDRGYRPQHF. The CDR3 DNA reads TGTGCCAGCAGCACCGACAGGGGATATCGGCCCCAGCATTTT.

The chain couples TRBV6-2 or TRBV6-3 to TRBJ2-5; possible D gene TRBD1, 6 bases. This CDR3 has 15 residues. Per germline, CDR1 MNHEY and CDR2 SVGEGT. The V and J ends lost 6 bases and 5 bases respectively, with 19 bases between them. CDR3 nucleotides: TGTGCCAGCAGCGTTTCGACAGGAGAAGGGGAGACCCAGTACTTC. This codes for CASSVSTGEGETQYF.

The V call is TRBV18, the J call TRBJ1-5; TRBD1 is a possible D gene (5 bases). Per germline, CDR1 KGHSH and CDR2 LQKENI. V was cut by 1 base and J by 5 bases, with 12 bases left in between. The CDR3 covers 15 residues. The CDR3 sequence: CASSPLPRQYQPQHF. The CDR3 DNA reads TGTGCCAGCTCACCACTACCTCGACAGTATCAGCCCCAGCATTTT.

Notes on this clonotype: Since a much larger clone is just one base distant, this may be a read error. The genes are TRBV15 and TRBJ2-3; 8 nucleotides agree with TRBD2. The CDR3 length is 17 residues. Germline V CDR1 and CDR2: LNHNV, YYDKDF (reference sequence). Losses at the gene ends were 5 bases for V and 2 bases for J; bases not matched to a gene: 12. The CDR3 nucleotides read TGTGCCACCAGCCAAGATCCAGCGGGGGTCTCCACAGATACGCAGTATTTT. It is translated as CATSQDPAGVSTDTQYF.

This clonotype appeared many times. V gene TRBV27 combines with J gene TRBJ1-1; 7 bases match TRBD1. With V trimmed by 5 bases and J by 2 bases, 8 bases remained unmatched. The germline gives CDR1 MNHEY, CDR2 SMNVEV (reference sequence). The length of the CDR3 is 15 residues. Written as DNA, the CDR3 is TGTGCCAGCAGTACCAAGACAGGGATAAACACTGAAGCTTTCTTT. Its translation: CASSTKTGINTEAFF.

With respect to this clonotype: With a much larger clone just one base away, this may be a read error. The V call is TRBV7-9, the J call TRBJ1-1; maybe TRBD1 (5 bases). This CDR3 is built from 13 residues. The germline CDR1 and CDR2 sequences are SEHNR and FQNEAQ (reference sequence). The CDR3 here is CASSFSDSTEDFF. CDR3 bases: TGTGCCAGCAGCTTCTCAGACAGCACTGAAGATTTCTTT.

The chain links TRBV7-9 to TRBJ2-1; TRBD1 might be the D (6 bases). Germline CDR1 reads SEHNR; CDR2 reads FQNEAQ (reference sequence). Trimming removed 5 bases from V and 2 bases from J, with 16 bases in between. This CDR3 has 16 amino acids. The CDR3 DNA reads TGTGCCAGCAGCCCCATACAGGGTCGGACCTACAATGAGCAGTTCTTC. It codes for CASSPIQGRTYNEQFF.

This clonotype showed up just a few times. The rearrangement uses TRBV7-6 and TRBJ1-1; a weak D match, TRBD1 (6 bases). CDR1 and CDR2 (germline): SGHVS, FNYEAQ. The CDR3 extends over 15 amino acids. V lost 2 bases and J lost 1, with 11 bases in between. CDR3 sequence reads: CASSLPGVGNTEAFF. The CDR3 DNA sequence: TGTGCCAGCAGCTTACCAGGGGTGGGGAACACTGAAGCTTTCTTT.